This entry features one T cell receptor (beta chain) sequence. Its target is not known. The sample comes from a study of T cells in severe cutaneous drug reactions. The wider study: Enrollment required a probable or definite RegiSCAR diagnosis of SJS/TEN or DRESS. Regarding the study as a whole: Carbamazepine-induced Stevens-Johnson syndrome or toxic epidermal necrolysis patients showed strongly raised TRBV12-4, 30% to 40% in blister cells and about 4.8% in PBMC.

This CDR3 is built from 15 residues. The germline V gene encodes CDR1 DFQATT and CDR2 SNEGSKA (reference sequence). Carbamazepine had induced Stevens-Johnson syndrome or toxic epidermal necrolysis in the sequenced donors. The iRepertoire multiplex PCR system with TCR subtype-specific primers built both bulk and single-cell libraries. TCRdb re-analyzed the multiplex PCR reads; it lists each CDR3 protein once, without DNA. This sample's table reports approximately 7,600 distinct CDR3 sequences. The TCR was taken from a human donor with a severe cutaneous adverse drug reaction. The sequencing input was cells from a skin blister. The chain combines TRBV20-1 with TRBJ2-5; TCRdb returns TRBD1, unconfirmable since there is no DNA. The CDR3 spells CSARDQRTARGSQYF.